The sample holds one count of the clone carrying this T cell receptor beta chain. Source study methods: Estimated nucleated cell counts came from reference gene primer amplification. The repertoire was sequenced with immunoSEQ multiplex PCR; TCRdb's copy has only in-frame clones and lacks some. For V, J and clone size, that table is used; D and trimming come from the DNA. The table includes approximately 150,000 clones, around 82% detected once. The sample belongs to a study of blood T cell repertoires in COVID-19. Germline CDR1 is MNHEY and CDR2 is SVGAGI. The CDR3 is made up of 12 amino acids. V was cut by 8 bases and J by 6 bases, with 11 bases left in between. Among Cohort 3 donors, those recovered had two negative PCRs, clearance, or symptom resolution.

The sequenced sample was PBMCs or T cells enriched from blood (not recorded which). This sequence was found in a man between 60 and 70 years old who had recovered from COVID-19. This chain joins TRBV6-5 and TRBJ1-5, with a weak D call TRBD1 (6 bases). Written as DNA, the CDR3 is TGTGCCAGCTTGGGGGCTGGTCAGCCCCAGCATTTT. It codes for CASLGAGQPQHF.